Reported below is one TCR beta chain. Germline values: CDR1 SGHRS, CDR2 YFSETQ. The CDR3 totals 16 residues. The ends lost 4 bases at V and 4 bases at J; junction bases unmatched: 7. These data belong to a study of blood T cell repertoires in COVID-19. Background on the study: The United States, Italy and Spain were the sources of the acute and convalescent COVID-19 samples. PBMCs, B-cell-depleted T cells, or T cells provided the cDNA or gDNA that made up the material.

Methods used by the authors: From reference gene primer amplification, estimates of nucleated cell counts were derived. Only in-frame clones appear in the TCRdb table, and some are missing; sequencing was by immunoSEQ multiplex PCR. For V, J and clone size, that table is used; D and trimming come from the DNA. The sample shows some 200,000 clones, around 86% of them seen only once. Material for sequencing was peripheral blood. The chain recombines TRBV5-1 with TRBJ2-7; 14 bases are a match to TRBD2. The receptor comes from a woman aged 40 to 50 with acute or convalescent COVID-19. The CDR3, as DNA: TGCGCCAGCAGCAGAACCGGGACTAGCGGGAGTTACGAGCAGTACTTC. It is translated as CASSRTGTSGSYEQYF. Full variable domain (remainder filled in from reference TRBV5-1 and TRBJ2-7): KAGVTQTPRYLIKTRGQQVTLSCSPISGHRSVSWYQQTPGQGLQFLFEYFSETQRNKGNFPGRFSGRQFSNSRSEMNVSTLELGDSALYLCASSRTGTSGSYEQYFGPGTRLTVT.